This T cell receptor (beta chain) came from a study of T cell responses to AZD1222 COVID-19 vaccine. The protocol was immunoSEQ multiplex PCR, while the TCRdb copy is restricted to in-frame clones and leaves out a portion. The sample has about 150,000 clones, roughly 90% seen once. Study observations and caveats: Among spike-specific TCRs, nearly half reportedly target unmutated variant regions.

Trimming took 1 base from V and 2 from J, leaving 8 bases between them. CDR1 and CDR2 (germline): MNHEY, SVGAGI. This CDR3 has 14 residues. As regards this clone: Its specificity is unknown.

The starting material was peripheral blood, obtained 28 days after the second AZD1222 dose. This sequence was found in an adult who received the AZD1222 COVID-19 vaccine. The chain joins TRBV6-5 to TRBJ1-2; maybe TRBD1 (6 bases). This CDR3 reads CASSYFGGNYGYTF. CDR3 DNA sequence: TGTGCCAGCAGTTACTTTGGGGGCAACTATGGCTACACCTTC.